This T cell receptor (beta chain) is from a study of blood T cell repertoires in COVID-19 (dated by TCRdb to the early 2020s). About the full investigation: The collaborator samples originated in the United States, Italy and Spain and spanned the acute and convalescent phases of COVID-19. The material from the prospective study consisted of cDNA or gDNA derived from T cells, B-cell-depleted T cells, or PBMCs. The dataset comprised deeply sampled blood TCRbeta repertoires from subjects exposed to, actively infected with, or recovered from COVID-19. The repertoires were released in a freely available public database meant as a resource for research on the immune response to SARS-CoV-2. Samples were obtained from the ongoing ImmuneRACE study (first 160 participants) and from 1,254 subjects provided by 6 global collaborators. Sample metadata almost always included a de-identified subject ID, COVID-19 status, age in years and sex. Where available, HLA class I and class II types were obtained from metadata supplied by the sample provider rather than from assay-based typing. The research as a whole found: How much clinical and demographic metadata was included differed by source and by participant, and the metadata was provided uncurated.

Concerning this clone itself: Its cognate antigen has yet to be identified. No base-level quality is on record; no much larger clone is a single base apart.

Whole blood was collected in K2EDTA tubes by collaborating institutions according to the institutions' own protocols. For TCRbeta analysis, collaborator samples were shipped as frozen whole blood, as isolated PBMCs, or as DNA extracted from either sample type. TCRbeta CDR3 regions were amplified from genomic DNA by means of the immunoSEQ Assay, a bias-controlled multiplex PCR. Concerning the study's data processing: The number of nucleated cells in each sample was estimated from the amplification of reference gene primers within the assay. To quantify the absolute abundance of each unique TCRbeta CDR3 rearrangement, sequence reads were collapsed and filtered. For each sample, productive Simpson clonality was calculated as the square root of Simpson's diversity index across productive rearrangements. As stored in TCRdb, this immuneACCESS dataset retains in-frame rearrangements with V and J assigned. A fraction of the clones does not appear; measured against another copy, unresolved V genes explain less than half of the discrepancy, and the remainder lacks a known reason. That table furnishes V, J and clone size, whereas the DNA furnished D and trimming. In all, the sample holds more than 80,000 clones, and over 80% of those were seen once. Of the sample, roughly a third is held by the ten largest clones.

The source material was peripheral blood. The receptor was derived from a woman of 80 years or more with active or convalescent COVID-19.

The DNA sequence is as follows: TGTGCCAGCAGCTTATCGGGGGATACGCAGTATTTT. The resulting protein is CASSLSGDTQYF. The rearranged segments are TRBV11-2 and TRBJ2-3; TRBD2 is perhaps the D gene, given 5 matching bases. V is clipped by 2 bases and J by 6 bases, and the sequence between their germline boundaries is 6 bases long. CDR3 length: 12 amino acids, cysteine to phenylalanine. The entry retains the CDR3 DNA only, 36 bases that are in frame from base 1. CDR1 and CDR2 are read off the germline V gene as SGHAT and FQNNGV.